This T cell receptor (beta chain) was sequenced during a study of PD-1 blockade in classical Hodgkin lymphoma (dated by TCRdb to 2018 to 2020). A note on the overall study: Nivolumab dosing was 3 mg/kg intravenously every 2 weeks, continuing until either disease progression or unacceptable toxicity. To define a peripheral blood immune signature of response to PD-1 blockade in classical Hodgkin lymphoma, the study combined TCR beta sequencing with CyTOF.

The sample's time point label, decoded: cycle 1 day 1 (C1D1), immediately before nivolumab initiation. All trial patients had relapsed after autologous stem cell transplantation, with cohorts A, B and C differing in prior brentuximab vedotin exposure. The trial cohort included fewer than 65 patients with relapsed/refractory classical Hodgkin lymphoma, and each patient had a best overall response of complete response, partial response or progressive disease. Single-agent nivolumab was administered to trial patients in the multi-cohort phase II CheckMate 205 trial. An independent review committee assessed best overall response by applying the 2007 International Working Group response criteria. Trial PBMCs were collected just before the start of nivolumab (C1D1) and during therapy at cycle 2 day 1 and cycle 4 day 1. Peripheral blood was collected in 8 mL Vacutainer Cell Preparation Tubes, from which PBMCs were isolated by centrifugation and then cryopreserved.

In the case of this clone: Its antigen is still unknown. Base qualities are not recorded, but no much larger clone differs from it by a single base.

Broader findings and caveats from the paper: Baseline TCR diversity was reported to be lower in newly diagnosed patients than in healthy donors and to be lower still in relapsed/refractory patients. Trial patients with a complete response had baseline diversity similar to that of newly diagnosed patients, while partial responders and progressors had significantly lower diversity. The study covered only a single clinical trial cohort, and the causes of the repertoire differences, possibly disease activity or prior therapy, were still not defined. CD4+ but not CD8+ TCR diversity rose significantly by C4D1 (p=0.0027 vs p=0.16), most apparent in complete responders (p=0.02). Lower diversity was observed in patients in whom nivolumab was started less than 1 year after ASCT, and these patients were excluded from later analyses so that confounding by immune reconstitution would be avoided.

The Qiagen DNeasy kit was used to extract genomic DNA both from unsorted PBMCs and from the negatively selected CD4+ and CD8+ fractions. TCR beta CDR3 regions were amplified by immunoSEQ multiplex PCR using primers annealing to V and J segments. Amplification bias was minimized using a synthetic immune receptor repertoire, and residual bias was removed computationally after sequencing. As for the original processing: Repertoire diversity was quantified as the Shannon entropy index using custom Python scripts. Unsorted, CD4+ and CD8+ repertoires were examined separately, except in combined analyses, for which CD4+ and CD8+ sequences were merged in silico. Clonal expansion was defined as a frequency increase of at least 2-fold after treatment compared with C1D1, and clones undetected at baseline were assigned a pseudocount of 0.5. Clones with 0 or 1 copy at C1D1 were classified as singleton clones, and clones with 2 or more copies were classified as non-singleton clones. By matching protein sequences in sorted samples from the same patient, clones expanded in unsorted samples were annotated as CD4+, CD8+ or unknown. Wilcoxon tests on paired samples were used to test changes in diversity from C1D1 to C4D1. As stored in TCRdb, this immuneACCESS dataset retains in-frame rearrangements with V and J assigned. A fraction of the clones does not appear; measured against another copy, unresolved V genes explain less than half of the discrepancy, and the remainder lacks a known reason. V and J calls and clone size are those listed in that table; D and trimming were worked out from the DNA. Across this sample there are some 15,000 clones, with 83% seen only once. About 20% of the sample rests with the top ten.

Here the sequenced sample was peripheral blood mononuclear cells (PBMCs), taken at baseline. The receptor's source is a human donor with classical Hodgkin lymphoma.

The CDR3: CASSVVAGINEQFF. The nucleotide sequence reads TGTGCCAGCAGCGTAGTAGCGGGGATAAATGAGCAGTTCTTC. The chain is made from TRBV9 and TRBJ2-1, with 8 junctional bases fitting TRBD2. The junction shows trimming of 0 bases on V and 7 bases on J, and the gene matches do not reach 3 bases of it. Including the terminal cysteine and phenylalanine, the CDR3 comprises 14 residues. Just CDR3 DNA is preserved here, 42 bases in frame from base 1. The germline V gene supplies CDR1 SGDLS and CDR2 YYNGEE.